This T cell receptor beta chain derives from a study of cytomegalovirus exposure and HLA in healthy donors (dated by TCRdb to the late 2010s). Background for the entire study: An earlier analysis of roughly 630 of the donors reported 250 to 300 Gb of sequence data and some 120 million unique TCR beta sequences from about 200 million T cells. An early release covering some 640 HLA-typed donors comprised approximately 300 gigabases of sequencing data and 65 million to 100 million unique TCR sequences. The genetic ancestry cluster associated with self-reported Caucasian donors included roughly 84% of the roughly 390 genotyped donors. The aim of the study was to test whether cataloging public T cell receptors could identify signatures of past pathogen exposure. The study profiled the T cell repertoires of around 700 subjects by immunosequencing and related them to cytomegalovirus serostatus. A separate validation cohort of approximately 120 different subjects was used in addition to the approximately 670-subject first cohort. The study combined high-throughput TCR immunosequencing, statistical association of individual TCRs with disease status, and machine learning to predict cytomegalovirus infection status. A later analysis re-examined previously published TCR beta repertoires from more than 600 donors and added high-resolution HLA genotyping to investigate patterns of TCR occurrence. Rather than drawing on any new phenotypic data, the later analysis identified candidate immune exposures from TCR beta sequences and the way those sequences occurred across donors. In an earlier analysis of 587 of the donors, high-throughput TCR beta sequencing was used to judge whether each TCR beta V gene segment behaved as functional or pseudogenic. Donor age, sex, ethnicity and CMV serostatus were collected together with the repertoire data. Genome-wide SNP genotypes for about three fifths of the roughly 700 donors were used in a later genetic analysis, which treated that subset as a discovery cohort. Every discovery cohort repertoire had been produced on one sequencing platform. Class I and class II HLA loci were covered by the typing at four-digit resolution. The number of donors typed differed by locus, with about 629-630 for A, B, C, DRB1 and DQB1, around 500 for DQA1, approximately 570 for DPA1, and 472 for DPB1. Because of strong linkage in the cohort, roughly five DR-DQ haplotypes were treated as single units for association and clustering. Among some 400 genotyped donors of the cohort, an average of roughly 230,000 unique TCR beta nucleotide sequences was sequenced per donor, of which 15% to 20% were non-productive.

The cohort comprised approximately 700 healthy bone marrow donors. All cohort members were sampled while nominally healthy, although unrecorded immune exposures were likely present. The donor tested CMV seropositive and was one of the 289 seropositive cohort members. A peripheral blood sample was collected from each donor, and TCR beta sequencing was performed on peripheral blood mononuclear cells. The Qiagen DNeasy Blood Extraction Kit was used to extract genomic DNA from the blood cell samples. The library relied on the immunoSEQ multiplex PCR assay. The multiplex PCR relied on a mix of 60 forward primers for TCR Vbeta segments and 13 reverse primers for TCR Jbeta segments. The CDR3 region of rearranged TCR beta genes was amplified from genomic DNA with a multiplex PCR assay. On the Illumina HiSeq System, the amplified TCR beta libraries were sequenced as 87-base-pair reads. The authors' pipeline ran thus. A later analysis counted about 80 million unique TCR beta chains across the 500 to 850 repertoires, and roughly 10 million of these chains were shared by at least two donors. Raw reads were error-corrected and collapsed into unique sequences by a nearest-neighbor algorithm in which closely related sequences were merged to remove PCR and sequencing errors. To assign V, D and J gene segments, CDR3 sequences were aligned to IMGT reference sequences. For a sequence to be retained, a match of at least six nucleotides to both a V gene segment and a J gene segment was required. A rearrangement counted as productive if the CDR3 had no stop codons and remained in frame with V and J, and every other rearrangement counted as non-productive. Following IMGT convention, CDR3 was defined as the stretch from the second conserved V-encoded cysteine to the conserved J-encoded phenylalanine. In an earlier analysis of more than 550 of the donors, sequences lacking an unambiguous match to a single V gene segment were excluded. An earlier analysis of 587 of the donors classified V segments as functional when productive rearrangements were above 56.7% and as segregating when the standard deviation between donors was above 5%. A statistical classification framework was built to diagnose cytomegalovirus status from the catalog of TCR beta chain sequences. In a later analysis, V and J genes were assigned by comparing TCR nucleotide sequences against IMGT/GENE-DB human TR gene sequences. In a later analysis, CDR3 sequences and most-parsimonious VDJ recombination scenarios were assigned using the TCRdist pipeline. A later analysis defined each TCR beta chain by its CDR3 amino acid sequence plus V-gene family, and excluded reads lacking a unique V-gene family. In a later analysis, around 600 highly shared, low-generation-probability nucleotide sequences were removed to address suspected cross-contamination and a sequencing artifact. A later analysis calculated a clonal expansion index for each public chain from normalized within-repertoire ranks of inferred template counts. Generation probabilities in a later analysis came from a VDJ recombination model fitted to out-of-frame rearrangements, and those results were checked against IGoR. In a later analysis, TCR-TCR, TCR-HLA and TCR-CMV co-occurrence was scored with hypergeometric tests, and a repertoire-size bias correction was applied to TCR pairs. False discovery rates were estimated in a later analysis by permuting HLA or CMV assignments 20 times. In a later analysis, co-occurring TCRs were grouped using DBSCAN, and TCRdist sequence similarity was added for clustering within HLA-allele-positive subsets. Repertoires with fewer than 30,000 or more than 120,000 public chains were left out of co-occurrence clustering, as were several repertoires with anomalous nucleotide sharing. TCRdb's version of the immuneACCESS table is confined to in-frame rearrangements and falls short of the full clone set. An unresolved V gene accounts for under half of the shortfall where checked; the remainder is of unknown origin. That table gives V, J and clone size, and the DNA gave D and trimming. In this sample the table shows 150,000 or so clones, almost 80% of which occur a single time. The leading ten clones occupy 9% to 10% of the sample.

Results and caveats for the whole study, not just this receptor: V-gene and J-gene trimming of TCR beta chains was associated with a missense DCLRE1C variant in a later genetic analysis, and the association was replicated in an independent cohort. For the cohort, immune exposure information was limited to CMV serostatus. Several of the top co-occurrence clusters appeared to be linked to parvovirus B19, influenza, CMV and Epstein-Barr virus, according to a later analysis. A later genetic analysis reported fewer N-insertions in productive TCRs among donors in an Asian-associated ancestry cluster than the roughly 700-donor mean. In a later analysis, TCR association rates were found to vary across HLA loci, with the most associated TCRs seen for DRB1 alleles and the fewest for HLA-C alleles. In an earlier analysis of approximately 590 of the donors, most TCR beta V segments appeared in productive rearrangements about 90% or about 30% of the time, broadly matching IMGT annotations. The authors suggested that the approach could potentially be generalized to other disease states and immunological phenotypes. Because counts were too low, 15 to 20 rarely observed V segments, including chromosome 9 orphons, were excluded from the earlier analysis of about 500 of the donors. In a later analysis, most CMV-associated TCR beta chains were found to appear HLA-restricted, with HLA associations seemingly driven largely by CMV exposure. A further reported finding was that TCR beta sequences accurately predicted the HLA-A and HLA-B alleles for most subjects in the first cohort. Specific HLA alleles were associated with over 15,000 TCR beta sequences at a false discovery rate of 0.05 in a later analysis. A later analysis found that HLA-associated TCR beta chains were more clonally expanded and had lower generation probabilities than equally common non-associated chains. Presence/absence analyses assumed roughly uniform sequencing depth across donors, an assumption that may not hold. When HLA alleles, especially DR and DQ, strongly co-occurred, attributing TCR associations to individual alleles was difficult. Because HLA typing was unavailable for some donors at each locus, only the typed subset was used in association tests. A total of some 180 TCR beta chains were listed by the study as associated with cytomegalovirus. In this cohort, only TCR beta chains were sequenced, and detectable features were limited by the absence of alpha or paired-chain data. The classifier was reported to diagnose cytomegalovirus status with high specificity and sensitivity in both the original and validation cohorts. Most TCR sequences were observed very rarely across donors, whereas some public TCRs were present in many individuals. Correlated functional status among segregating V segments might reflect linkage disequilibrium, but an unknown experimental factor could not be ruled out. A cluster of highly shared sequence variants was judged likely to be a technical artifact of the sequencing pipeline. Three of the identified cytomegalovirus-associated TCR beta chains were confirmed in vitro to be specific for cytomegalovirus antigens.

Details on this clone: Its antigen is still unknown. One junction end disagrees with the germline gene, perhaps due to a read error.

The source material was PBMCs. This receptor was taken from a man aged 18 to 30 in good health and CMV-seropositive.

The CDR3 reads CAGSLSSGGATEQFF. The nucleotide sequence is TGTGCCGGCAGCCTATCTAGTGGGGGGGCCACTGAGCAGTTCTTC. Recombination linked TRBV7-3 to TRBJ2-1; TRBD2 could be the D gene, as 7 bases match. Spanning cysteine to phenylalanine, the CDR3 consists of 15 amino acids. Left in the record is the CDR3 DNA by itself, 45 bases read in frame from the first base. Taken from the germline V gene, the CDR1 and CDR2 loops are SGHTA and FQGTGA.